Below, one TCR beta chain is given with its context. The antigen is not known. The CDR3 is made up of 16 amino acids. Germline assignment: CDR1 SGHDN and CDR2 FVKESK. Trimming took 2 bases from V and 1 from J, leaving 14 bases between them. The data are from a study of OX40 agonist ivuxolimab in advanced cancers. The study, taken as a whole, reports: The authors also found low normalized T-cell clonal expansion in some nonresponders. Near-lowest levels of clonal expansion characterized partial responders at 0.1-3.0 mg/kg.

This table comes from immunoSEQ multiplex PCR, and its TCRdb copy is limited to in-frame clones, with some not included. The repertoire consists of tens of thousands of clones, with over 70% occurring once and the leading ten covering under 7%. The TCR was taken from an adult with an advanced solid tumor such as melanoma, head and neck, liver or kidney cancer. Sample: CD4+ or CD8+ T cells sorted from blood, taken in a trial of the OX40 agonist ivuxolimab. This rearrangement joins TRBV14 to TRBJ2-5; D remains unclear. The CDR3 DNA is TGTGCCAGCAGCCAATACCGGATGGCGGCCCAAGAGACCCAGTACTTC. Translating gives CASSQYRMAAQETQYF. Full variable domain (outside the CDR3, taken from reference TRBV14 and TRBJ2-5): EAGVTQFPSHSVIEKGQTVTLRCDPISGHDNLYWYRRVMGKEIKFLLHFVKESKQDESGMPNNRFLAERTGGTYSTLKVQPAELEDSGVYFCASSQYRMAAQETQYFGPGTRLLVL.